The T cell receptor beta chain under discussion was sequenced for a study of cytomegalovirus exposure and HLA in healthy donors. Regarding the study as a whole: Within a later analysis, the majority of CMV-associated TCR beta chains appeared HLA-restricted. Exclusion as indistinguishable affected some V segments, including TRBV6-2 and TRBV6-3.

Vbeta (60) and Jbeta (13) primers were used in the PCR. Some clones are missing from TCRdb's copy, which holds only in-frame ones; the method was immunoSEQ multiplex PCR. The sample includes roughly 92,000 clones, 81% seen only once; the top ten take 4.2%. Worth noting for this clone: As yet, its antigen is unknown.

Losses at the gene ends were 2 bases for V and 4 bases for J; bases not matched to a gene: 5. From germline, CDR1 is KGHSH and CDR2 LQKENI. CDR3 size: 15 residues. The origin of this receptor is a woman in her sixties or seventies in good health and CMV-seropositive. The specimen was PBMCs. This rearrangement joins TRBV18 to TRBJ1-1, with TRBD1 matching 9 bases. The CDR3 sequence: CASSPAGQGITEAFF. The DNA for the CDR3 is TGTGCCAGCTCACCAGCGGGACAGGGAATCACTGAAGCTTTCTTT.